These T cell receptor beta chains were read from a single sample in a study of blood T cell repertoires in COVID-19. Assay: immunoSEQ multiplex PCR; the TCRdb copy retains only in-frame clones and omits some. The repertoire holds hundreds of thousands of clones, with over 75% as singletons. Sample: PBMCs or T cells enriched from blood (not recorded which). The receptors here all came from a man aged 25-40 years who had recovered from COVID-19. CDR3s leave out the opening cysteine and the closing phenylalanine or tryptophan. Rows may omit the clone size; those that give it use once, few, many or a size class.

TRBJ2-1 | few | TRBV7-9 | ASSPQRGVYNEQF
TRBJ2-5 | . | TRBV10-2 | ASSPEGRLADTQETQY
TRBJ2-2 | . | TRBV3-1/TRBV3-2 | ASSSTGGITGELF
TRBJ2-5 | . | TRBV5-1 | ASSLEVGGETQY
TRBJ1-5 | few | TRBV6-6 | ASGKGVSNQPQH
TRBJ2-5 | . | TRBV11-2 | ASRLTGEETQY
TRBJ2-7 | once | TRBV28 | ASRKDRESSYEQY
TRBJ2-1 | . | TRBV7-9 | ASSPPRYSEQF
TRBJ2-3 | . | TRBV5-1 | ASSLGQDTQY
TRBJ2-6 | . | TRBV5-1 | ASSLGAGANVLT
TRBJ2-4 | . | TRBV5-6 | ASSRQGINIQY
TRBJ2-2 | . | TRBV3-1/TRBV3-2 | ASSQDDLSANTGELF
TRBJ2-2 | . | TRBV3-1/TRBV3-2 | ASSPLGRNTGELF
TRBJ2-7 | once | TRBV18 | ASSPSARPYEQY
TRBJ1-4 | . | TRBV25-1 | ASSAHRGEGEKLF
TRBJ2-5 | . | TRBV5-1 | ASRFSGEETQY
TRBJ2-4 | . | TRBV10-1 | ASGTGDIQY
TRBJ1-1 | . | TRBV28 | ASSSLGNRGTEAF
TRBJ1-2 | . | TRBV7-2 | ASSSPGTDAYGYT
TRBJ1-4 | few | TRBV6-2/TRBV6-3 | ASSYANRGRDEKLF
TRBJ2-7 | . | TRBV5-6 | ASSAGGAPYEQY
TRBJ2-7 | . | TRBV5-4 | ASSLGGHQSYEQY
TRBJ2-1 | . | TRBV14 | ASSQVRMDEQF
TRBJ2-1 | . | TRBV14 | ASSQAGGSGNEQF
TRBJ1-2 | . | TRBV10-3 | AISEQGASYGYT
TRBJ2-7 | . | TRBV7-9 | ASSLDSHEQY
TRBJ1-3 | . | TRBV5-8 | ASSVGLGNTIY
TRBJ1-6 | . | TRBV10-3 | AISETDSYSPLH
TRBJ2-5 | . | TRBV6-5 | ASTPSGQETQY
TRBJ2-3 | . | TRBV5-1 | ASSPFKAQAADTQY
TRBJ2-1 | . | TRBV7-8 | ASSRRLAVTSYNEQF
TRBJ1-3 | . | TRBV5-1 | ASSSTQGLGNTIY
TRBJ1-1 | . | TRBV5-4 | ASSLVGQGPF
TRBJ1-1 | once | TRBV19 | ASSIGQGVPEAF
TRBJ2-3 | . | TRBV19 | ASSRKRSGTDTQY
TRBJ2-3 | . | TRBV30 | AWSVGGITDTQY
TRBJ1-5 | . | TRBV6-5 | ASSSAYRGRHQPQH
TRBJ1-3 | . | TRBV5-1 | ASSLGTAGNTIY
TRBJ1-3 | . | TRBV6-4 | AIRTRSFGNTIY
TRBJ1-6 | . | TRBV3-1/TRBV3-2 | ASSQEGLRSLGNSPLH
TRBJ2-5 | . | TRBV5-4 | ASSLPTGGFETQY
TRBJ2-7 | . | TRBV28 | ASSLQGESYEQY
TRBJ1-5 | . | TRBV29-1 | SVGQGAGQPQH
TRBJ1-5 | . | TRBV10-3 | AIEGDLRRGQPQH
TRBJ2-2 | . | TRBV4-1 | ASSQDGRGYYTGELF
TRBJ2-1 | . | TRBV5-1 | ASSYDRNQYNEQF
TRBJ2-7 | . | TRBV28 | ASSLTLGHHSYEQY
TRBJ2-5 | . | TRBV5-6 | ASGTRGLGETQY
TRBJ2-7 | . | TRBV28 | ASSQAGGYEQY
TRBJ2-7 | once | TRBV3-1/TRBV3-2 | ASSQAEALEQY
TRBJ1-1 | . | TRBV5-1 | ASSYEGGAEAF
TRBJ2-1 | . | TRBV5-1 | ASSLDTGDNEQF
TRBJ2-1 | once | TRBV29-1 | SVVPGVGDFLDEQF
TRBJ1-4 | . | TRBV24-1 | ATSDLRQPKGEKLF
TRBJ1-3 | . | TRBV30 | ACHRADGNTIY